The TCR beta chain described here comes from a study of shared clonotypes between healthy human individuals (TCRdb year 2020). Background on the whole study: Three men and a couple of women, aged 18 to 49 years, made up the cohort. Blood TCR repertoires of a handful of healthy adults were deeply sequenced to estimate repertoire size and the extent of clonotype sharing between individuals. For each donor, three plates each were used for CD4 naive and CD4 memory, two plates were used for CD8 naive, and one plate was used for CD8 memory. Leukapheresis yielded between about 0.85 and 10 billion PBMCs per donor. Different laboratories and diverse techniques were used to prepare libraries and sequence TCR repertoires, to increase sequencing depth and limit assay-specific biases.

Using the deep immunoSEQ assay, TCR CDR3 regions were amplified from genomic DNA by multiplex PCR. Genomic DNA extracted from each cell subset was distributed evenly over all wells of several immunoSEQ 96-well plates, and each plate served as one replicate. Each replicate PCR for sorted subsets received around 200 ng genomic DNA, equal to around 32,000 T cell genomes. Purified libraries were measured with a Qubit 3.0 fluorometer, size-checked on a Bioanalyzer 2100, and measured again with the KAPA Library Quantification kit. Every immunoSEQ 96-well plate was sequenced on a separate single-read 150-cycle Illumina NextSeq 550 flow cell. The paper's processing steps were these. The immunoSEQ output contained only junctional sequences without quality scores, so filtering could not match that applied to full-length reads. Sequences were annotated with PyIR, a Python wrapper for IgBLAST v1.9, and V/J genes and CDR3 were assigned using IMGT germline references. Any read was removed if the V/J assignment was weak (E-value above 1e-6), the CDR3 was missing, or the read contained stop codons, out-of-frame junctions, or ambiguous translated residues. V3J clonotypes were defined by identical inferred V gene, J gene, and CDR3 amino acid sequence. Percentage overlap between repertoires was calculated by dividing the number of shared unique clonotypes by the size of the smaller repertoire. Repertoire richness was assessed with RTK rarefaction, the Chao1 estimator, and Recon v2.1 estimates of unobserved clonotypes. Generation probabilities for all TCRbeta clonotypes obtained by the gDNA method from several donors were computed using OLGA. TCRdb provides this immuneACCESS table in a form limited to in-frame rearrangements. Some clones are lacking; in checked studies, under half of them reflect an unresolved V gene, and why the rest are absent is not known. V, J and clone size reflect that table, while D and trimming were determined from the DNA. The sample data list around 2.3 million clones, and 90% to 96% of these were observed just once. The ten largest clones represent around 0.13% of the sample.

The study at large found these results: Larger estimated clonotype richness was generally found for naive subsets than for memory subsets. Sampling was limited to blood, and TCR repertoires in tissue likely differ from TCR repertoires in blood. Roughly 5% of naive CD4, 3.5% of naive CD8, approximately 2.2% of memory CD4, and approximately 0.4% of memory CD8 clonotypes were shared across four donors. The genetic and exposure-history diversity represented was limited by the small number of donors. Rarefaction of sorted-subset datasets indicated incomplete sequencing despite the large sequencing depth. Compared with non-shared clonotypes, the clonotypes found in all four sorted-subset donors had higher generation probabilities. Pairwise subsampling indicated that sequencing depth was expected to affect the degree of clonotype sharing among donors.

Healthy HIV-negative adults with no recently reported acute infections or vaccinations were included as donors. All donors were Caucasian adults living in Nashville, Tennessee, USA. CD4+ T cells were enriched through magnetic negative selection, after which naive cells were positively selected on CD45RA and the remaining negative fraction served as the memory subset. Blood was collected by leukapheresis, and PBMCs were isolated by Ficoll-Histopaque density gradient centrifugation and then cryopreserved in liquid nitrogen vapor phase. Purity and quantity of every magnetically sorted T cell population were checked by analytical flow cytometry. Each sorted fraction had its genomic DNA isolated and then quantified by UV absorbance on a Nanodrop 2000c. With respect to this clone: The antigen it recognizes is unknown. Per-base qualities were not stored, and no clone one base away is much larger.

The source of this sequence is a young man in good health. The material sequenced was naive CD4+ T cells sorted from blood. The cell subset or site tag for this specimen amounts to: CD45RA+ positively selected.

The DNA is as follows: TGTGCCAGCAGCTTAGGAGTTGCGGGCTATGGCTACACCTTC. It translates to CASSLGVAGYGYTF. Here the chain combines TRBV11-2 and TRBJ1-2; no D gene call is confident. The CDR3 numbers 14 residues from cysteine through phenylalanine. The retained sequence is limited to the CDR3, 42 bases, with the frame set at the first base. Based on the germline V gene, the CDR1 and CDR2 sequences are SGHAT and FQNNGV. V loses 1 base of germline sequence and J loses 4 bases, and the interval between the two ends is 10 bases. The CDR3, completed at both ends by the reference TRBV11-2 and TRBJ1-2 genes, gives the full variable domain EAGVAQSPRYKIIEKRQSVAFWCNPISGHATLYWYQQILGQGPKLLIQFQNNGVVDDSQLPKDRFSAERLKGVDSTLKIQPAKLEDSAVYLCASSLGVAGYGYTFGSGTRLTVV.